This T cell receptor (beta chain) was sequenced for a study of blood T cell repertoires in COVID-19. Study in general: Acute-phase and convalescent COVID-19 samples originated in the United States, Italy and Spain. T cells, B-cell-depleted T cells, or PBMCs provided the cDNA or gDNA that served as material.

The repertoire was sequenced with immunoSEQ multiplex PCR; TCRdb's copy has only in-frame clones and lacks some. The sample holds roughly 240,000 clones, approximately 85% seen once. Which cohort a participant joined came from the clinical history participants gave. Either two negative PCRs, clearance, or symptom resolution qualified Cohort 3 donors as recovered. Trimming at V came to 5 bases and at J to 3 bases, leaving 5 bases not matched to a gene. This CDR3 comprises 15 residues. Per germline, CDR1 SGHDN and CDR2 FVKESK. Sequenced: PBMCs or T cells enriched from blood (not recorded which). This clonotype was sampled from a woman between 45 and 65 years old who had recovered from COVID-19. This chain joins TRBV14 and TRBJ1-3; TRBD1 aligns across 9 bases. Written as DNA, the CDR3 is TGTGCCAGCAGCTGGACAGGGGTGTTTGGAAACACCATATATTTT. Translating gives CASSWTGVFGNTIYF. Complete variable domain (other parts from reference TRBV14 and TRBJ1-3): EAGVTQFPSHSVIEKGQTVTLRCDPISGHDNLYWYRRVMGKEIKFLLHFVKESKQDESGMPNNRFLAERTGGTYSTLKVQPAELEDSGVYFCASSWTGVFGNTIYFGEGSWLTVV.